In this sample, the clone carrying this TCR beta chain turned up a few times. The antigen is undetermined. This record comes from a study of T-cell reconstitution after alpha-beta-depleted transplantation in children. Preparation of the TCRbeta library involved a method that used unique molecular identifiers. Each CDR3 protein gets one entry after TCRdb re-called the PCR reads with MiXCR. The sample consists of 500,000 to 650,000 distinct CDR3 sequences, approximately 12% of them appearing once. General study points: Reportedly, roughly two months post-transplant, alpha-beta T cells arose from several hundred expanded graft clones. The high TCRbeta diversity at day 60 in some patients came from surviving recipient T cells and thymic progenitors. The authors attributed T-cell counts and diversity one year after transplant mostly to newly produced T cells.

The CDR3 is 13 residues long. The ends were cut back, 7 bases at V and 2 bases at J, with 9 bases in the middle. The rearrangement joins TRBV12-3 or TRBV12-4 to TRBJ2-1, with unresolved D. This TCR derives from a male patient younger than 18 who had a stem cell transplant for acute myeloid leukemia, so the T cells may come from the graft donor. Sequenced here: PBMCs, mostly from graft donor cells, sampled 360 days after TCRalphabeta/CD19-depleted stem cell transplant. The CDR3 here is CASTSRAYNEQFF. For the CDR3, the DNA is TGTGCCAGCACCTCTCGGGCCTACAATGAGCAGTTCTTC.